These 31 T cell receptor beta chains were sequenced from one sample in a study of cytomegalovirus exposure and HLA in healthy donors (dated by TCRdb to about 2017). Receptor amplification or capture employed the immunoSEQ multiplex PCR assay. For the multiplex PCR, a mixture combining 60 forward primers for TCR Vbeta segments and 13 reverse primers for TCR Jbeta segments was used. The immuneACCESS repertoire file appears here via TCRdb, limited to in-frame rearrangements. These files lack a portion of the clones; in checked studies, under half of the deficit traces to unresolved V genes, and the cause of the others is not known. A total of 100,000 to 150,000 clones appear in this sample, about 80% of them only once. The top ten hold roughly 5% of the sample. Sequencing used PBMCs. Receptors originate from a man younger than 40 in good health and CMV-seronegative.

The V call is TRBV27, the J call TRBJ2-1; TRBD2 matches 10 bases. Trimming cost V 1 base and J 7 bases; bases outside gene matches: 7. The CDR3 loop spans 16 amino acids. CDR1 and CDR2 from the germline V gene are MNHEY and SMNVEV (reference sequence). The CDR3 spells CASSLFGLAGENEQFF. CDR3 nucleotides: TGTGCCAGCAGTTTATTCGGTCTAGCGGGGGAGAATGAGCAGTTCTTC.

This chain connects TRBV19 to TRBJ1-5; D is undetermined. Trimming removed 11 bases from V and 6 bases from J, with 5 bases in between. The CDR3 has 9 amino acids. Germline-derived CDR1 and CDR2 are LNHDA and SQIVND (reference sequence). The CDR3 nucleotides are TGTGCCGCAGGTCAGCCCCAGCATTTT. Its protein is CAAGQPQHF.

This chain joins TRBV10-3 and TRBJ2-1, with 8 bases fitting TRBD1. V lost 7 bases, J lost 9 bases, and 8 bases stayed unmatched. This CDR3 is 13 amino acids long. The V gene's germline CDR1 is ENHRY and CDR2 SYGVKD. The CDR3 bases are TGTGCCATCACTGGACAGGGCGGTGCTGAGCAGTTCTTC. Translation: CAITGQGGAEQFF.

The chain uses TRBV11-2 and TRBJ1-6; D is possibly TRBD1 (6 bases). The CDR3 covers 16 residues. CDR1 is SGHAT, CDR2 FQNNGV, per germline. V was cut by 2 bases and J by 5 bases, with 13 bases left in between. The CDR3 DNA reads as TGTGCCAGCAGCTTAAACGACAGGCGTGATAATTCACCCCTCCACTTT. This gives the protein CASSLNDRRDNSPLHF. Together with reference TRBV11-2 and TRBJ1-6, the CDR3 gives the full variable domain: EAGVAQSPRYKIIEKRQSVAFWCNPISGHATLYWYQQILGQGPKLLIQFQNNGVVDDSQLPKDRFSAERLKGVDSTLKIQPAKLEDSAVYLCASSLNDRRDNSPLHFGNGTRLTVT.

The V and J genes are TRBV7-9 and TRBJ2-7, with D maybe TRBD1 (5 bases). Germline loops: CDR1 SEHNR, CDR2 FQNEAQ (reference sequence). This CDR3 has 14 residues. Trimming removed 1 base from V and 2 bases from J, with 9 bases in between. The CDR3 nucleotides are TGTGCCAGCAGCTTAGTCGGACAAACCTACGAGCAGTACTTC. This translates into CASSLVGQTYEQYF.

The CDR3: CASSFSVYGYTF. The DNA for the CDR3 is TGCGCCAGCAGCTTTTCCGTCTATGGCTACACCTTC. This chain links TRBV5-1 with TRBJ1-2, with D unresolved. Trimming removed 2 bases from V and 4 bases from J, with 6 bases in between. Germline V gives CDR1 SGHRS, CDR2 YFSETQ. The length of the CDR3 is 12 residues.

This chain joins TRBV19 and TRBJ1-3; TRBD1 aligns across 8 bases. Germline CDR1 is LNHDA and CDR2 is SQIVND (reference sequence). The CDR3 has 16 residues. J lost 1 base, V lost 4 bases, and 6 bases had no gene match. CDR3: CASSRMQGASGNTIYF. The CDR3 bases are TGTGCCAGTAGTAGGATGCAGGGGGCTTCTGGAAACACCATATATTTT.

The genes are TRBV14 and TRBJ1-1; D gene uncertain. The CDR3 runs 13 residues. Germline CDR1 is SGHDN and CDR2 is FVKESK. V was shortened by 4 bases and J by 7 bases, with 13 bases between the two germline ends. CDR3 sequence: CASSPSAGIEAFF. The CDR3 bases are TGTGCCAGCAGCCCGTCCGCGGGCATTGAAGCTTTCTTT.

This rearrangement joins TRBV7-9 to TRBJ2-3; maybe TRBD2 (5 bases). Trimming left V 3 bases short and J 0 bases short, with 16 bases between. Germline V CDR1 and CDR2: SEHNR, FQNEAQ (reference sequence). The CDR3 runs 17 residues. Here the CDR3 DNA reads TGTGCCAGCAGCTTCCGACTACAACTTACTAGCACAGATACGCAGTATTTT. This codes for CASSFRLQLTSTDTQYF. Combining the CDR3 with reference TRBV7-9 and TRBJ2-3 gives the whole variable domain DTGVSQNPRHKITKRGQNVTFRCDPISEHNRLYWYRQTLGQGPEFLTYFQNEAQLEKSRLLSDRFSAERPKGSFSTLEIQRTEQGDSAMYLCASSFRLQLTSTDTQYFGPGTRLTVL.

This clone was seen more than once but under ten times. The chain uses TRBV4-2 and TRBJ1-4, with 7 bases aligning to TRBD1. J gave up 3 bases and V 0 bases, and 4 bases lay outside the gene matches. The CDR3 spans 16 residues. Per germline, CDR1 LGHNA and CDR2 YNFKEQ. The CDR3 loop is CASSQELGTANEKLFF. CDR3 coding DNA: TGTGCCAGCAGCCAAGAACTTGGGACAGCTAATGAAAAACTGTTTTTT.

This clone appeared once. The chain has TRBV28 and TRBJ2-7, with D possibly matching TRBD2 (7 bases). Trimming removed 2 bases from V and 3 bases from J, with 17 bases in between. Germline CDR1 reads MDHEN; CDR2 reads SYDVKM. The CDR3 is 16 amino acids. CDR3 bases: TGTGCCAGCAGTTTACCCGGGGGGCAGGGCCGCTACGAGCAGTACTTC. As protein: CASSLPGGQGRYEQYF. Variable domain in full (rest from reference TRBV28 and TRBJ2-7): DVKVTQSSRYLVKRTGEKVFLECVQDMDHENMFWYRQDPGLGLRLIYFSYDVKMKEKGDIPEGYSVSREKKERFSLILESASTNQTSMYLCASSLPGGQGRYEQYFGPGTRLTVT.

This chain uses TRBV2 with TRBJ1-2; the D is unclear. Trimming took off 8 bases at V and 5 bases at J, with 18 bases between the two ends. The CDR3 spans 14 residues. Per germline, CDR1 SNHLY and CDR2 FYNNEI. The CDR3 bases are TGTGCCAGCGGCAGGACGCGGGATATATATGGCTACACCTTC. This translates into CASGRTRDIYGYTF.

This clone is classed as medium-sized (0.01 to 0.1%). V and J are TRBV6-4 and TRBJ2-3, with 11 bases matching TRBD2. The CDR3 covers 15 residues. V dropped 0 bases and J dropped 4; count of bases not matched to a gene: 0. The V gene's germline CDR1 is MRHNA and CDR2 SNTAGT. CDR3 loop: CASSDSSGGADTQYF. CDR3 DNA: TGTGCCAGCAGTGACTCTAGCGGGGGGGCAGATACGCAGTATTTT.

The gene calls are TRBV28 and TRBJ2-3; tentatively, D is TRBD1 (5 bases). CDR1 MDHEN and CDR2 SYDVKM come from the germline V gene. The CDR3 is 15 amino acids. The V end was cut by 6 bases, the J end by 2 bases, with 15 bases between. The CDR3 DNA reads as TGTGCCAGCAGACCAAGGGGCGAGAACACAGATACGCAGTATTTT. Translated: CASRPRGENTDTQYF.

The V call is TRBV7-2, the J call TRBJ2-4, with 11 bases lining up with TRBD2. From germline, CDR1 is SGHTA and CDR2 FQGNSA. The trim removed 5 bases at V and 15 bases at J, leaving 12 bases unmatched. The CDR3 covers 14 residues. DNA of the CDR3: TGTGCCAGCAGCCCCGGGACTAGCGGATCCTTTGGGTACTTC. It codes for CASSPGTSGSFGYF.

V gene TRBV27 combines with J gene TRBJ2-5; possible D gene TRBD1, 6 bases. The germline V gene has CDR1 MNHEY and CDR2 SMNVEV (reference sequence). The CDR3 spans 13 residues. V lost 4 bases and J lost 7, with 13 bases in between. CDR3 nucleotides: TGTGCCAGCAGTTCCATTCTAGGGGGGACCCAGTACTTC. Residues: CASSSILGGTQYF.

This CDR3 reads CASSLSIGGNSGANVLTF. As DNA, the CDR3 is TGTGCCAGCAGTTTAAGTATCGGGGGGAACTCTGGGGCCAACGTCCTGACTTTC. This chain connects TRBV28 to TRBJ2-6, with 7 bases aligning to TRBD2. V lost 2 bases, J lost 0 bases, and 7 bases stayed unmatched. Per the germline V gene, CDR1 is MDHEN and CDR2 is SYDVKM. The CDR3 spans 18 residues.

This rearrangement joins TRBV28 to TRBJ2-5, with a weak D call TRBD1 (5 bases). Looked up from germline, CDR1 is MDHEN and CDR2 is SYDVKM. Trimming took off 5 bases at V and 5 bases at J, with 18 bases between the two ends. CDR3 length: 15 amino acids. Here the CDR3 reads CASSARQTKGETQYF. The CDR3 bases are TGTGCCAGCAGTGCGCGCCAGACCAAGGGGGAGACCCAGTACTTC.

The chain is built from TRBV7-6 and TRBJ1-3; D unclear. V was clipped by 2 bases and J by 0 bases, with 8 bases between them. The CDR3 spans 15 residues. Germline CDR1 SGHVS, CDR2 FNYEAQ. The CDR3 DNA sequence: TGTGCCAGCAGCTTATCAGAACACTCTGGAAACACCATATATTTT. It is translated as CASSLSEHSGNTIYF.

The chain recombines TRBV2 with TRBJ2-1; 9 bases are shared with TRBD2. The J segment lost 4 bases and the V segment lost 6 bases, leaving 4 bases of the junction unmatched. The CDR3 extends over 14 amino acids. CDR1 and CDR2 from the germline V gene are SNHLY and FYNNEI. CDR3 DNA: TGTGCCAGCAGGGAGGGACTAGCATACAATGAGCAGTTCTTC. Amino acid sequence: CASREGLAYNEQFF.

This clone has more than one count but fewer than ten. The chain has TRBV5-1 and TRBJ2-1, with 11 nucleotides matching TRBD1. The trim removed 4 bases at V and 9 bases at J, leaving 9 bases unmatched. Germline V gene data show CDR1 as SGHRS and CDR2 as YFSETQ. This CDR3 comprises 15 residues. DNA of the CDR3: TGCGCCAGCAGCCAGCGGGACAGGGGGGACAGTGAGCAGTTCTTC. It codes for CASSQRDRGDSEQFF.

The rearrangement uses TRBV18 and TRBJ1-4; D uncertain. The germline V gene has CDR1 KGHSH and CDR2 LQKENI. The CDR3 is 14 amino acids. Trimming took 1 base from V and 3 from J, leaving 6 bases between them. CDR3 region: CASSPQAANEKLFF. Here the CDR3 DNA reads TGTGCCAGCTCACCACAGGCGGCTAATGAAAAACTGTTTTTT.

This sequence joins TRBV4-3 and TRBJ1-4; TRBD1 matches 7 bases. The J segment lost 4 bases and the V segment lost 0 bases, leaving 5 bases of the junction unmatched. The CDR3 is made up of 16 amino acids. Germline V gene lookup returns CDR1 LGHNA and CDR2 YSLEER. The CDR3 DNA is TGCGCCAGCAGCCAAGATTGGACAGGCCTTAATGAAAAACTGTTTTTT. Its protein product is CASSQDWTGLNEKLFF.

In DNA, the CDR3 is TGTGCCAGCAGCCTACTAGACAGGGGGCGGTACTTC. Translation: CASSLLDRGRYF. V gene TRBV5-5 combines with J gene TRBJ2-7; 10 positions agree with TRBD1. This CDR3 comprises 12 residues. The V gene's germline CDR1 is SGHKS and CDR2 YYEKEE (reference sequence). Unmatched junction bases numbered 7, after V lost 4 bases and J lost 12 bases.

The chain carries TRBV28 and TRBJ2-7; 8 bases align to TRBD2. CDR1 and CDR2 (germline): MDHEN, SYDVKM. J lost 3 bases, V lost 6 bases, and 7 bases had no gene match. The CDR3 spans 14 residues. The CDR3 nucleotides are TGTGCCAGCAGACCGCCCGGGACTAGCTACGAGCAGTACTTC. Residues: CASRPPGTSYEQYF. The full variable domain, with the rest looked up from reference TRBV28 and TRBJ2-7, is DVKVTQSSRYLVKRTGEKVFLECVQDMDHENMFWYRQDPGLGLRLIYFSYDVKMKEKGDIPEGYSVSREKKERFSLILESASTNQTSMYLCASRPPGTSYEQYFGPGTRLTVT.

This sequence joins TRBV28 and TRBJ2-2, with 10 bases identical to TRBD1. CDR3 size: 16 residues. CDR1 MDHEN and CDR2 SYDVKM come from the germline V gene. V gave up 2 bases and J gave up 7 bases; unmatched junction bases: 7. The CDR3 nucleotides are TGTGCCAGCAGTTTACACTGGGACAGGGGTGGCGGGGAGCTGTTTTTT. Translation: CASSLHWDRGGGELFF.

V is TRBV27 and J is TRBJ2-3; unclear D gene. V was pared by 5 bases and J by 1 base, with 4 bases between. CDR1 and CDR2 from the germline V gene are MNHEY and SMNVEV (reference sequence). The CDR3 is 12 residues long. CDR3 protein: CASSTGTDTQYF. The CDR3 coding sequence is TGTGCCAGCAGTACGGGCACAGATACGCAGTATTTT.

CDR3 in DNA: TGTGCCAGTAGTAAAGCGACTAGCGGGGGGGCCGTCAATGAGCAGTTCTTC. The encoded protein is CASSKATSGGAVNEQFF. The chain carries TRBV19 and TRBJ2-1, with TRBD2 matching 14 bases. V dropped 4 bases and J dropped 6; count of bases not matched to a gene: 8. This CDR3 contains 17 residues. Germline CDR1 reads LNHDA; CDR2 reads SQIVND (reference sequence). The entire variable domain, with the rest obtained from reference TRBV19 and TRBJ2-1, is as follows: DGGITQSPKYLFRKEGQNVTLSCEQNLNHDAMYWYRQDPGQGLRLIYYSQIVNDFQKGDIAEGYSVSREKKESFPLTVTSAQKNPTAFYLCASSKATSGGAVNEQFFGPGTRLTVL.

The chain links TRBV4-3 to TRBJ2-5, with D perhaps matching TRBD1 (6 bases). CDR1 and CDR2 (germline): LGHNA, YSLEER. The CDR3 contains 17 residues. V gave up 1 base and J gave up 4 bases, with 19 bases separating them. The CDR3 sequence: CASSQAEGVAIPETQYF. CDR3 nucleotides: TGCGCCAGCAGCCAAGCTGAGGGGGTGGCGATCCCAGAGACCCAGTACTTC.

The chain combines TRBV7-3 with TRBJ2-1, with D possibly being TRBD2 (6 bases). The V gene lost 4 bases and the J gene lost 2 bases, with 12 bases spanning the gap. Germline V gene lookup returns CDR1 SGHTA and CDR2 FQGTGA. CDR3 size: 15 residues. CDR3 sequence (DNA): TGTGCCAGCAGCTATGTAACGGGAGCCTACAATGAGCAGTTCTTC. Its translation is CASSYVTGAYNEQFF.

This clone was observed a few times. The chain is built from TRBV5-1 and TRBJ2-7; D may be TRBD2 (6 bases). The CDR3 sequence is 15 residues long. CDR1 is SGHRS, CDR2 YFSETQ, per germline. With 0 bases removed from V and 5 bases from J, the gap between germline ends came to 15 bases. The CDR3: CASSLVPGPGDEQYF. The DNA for the CDR3 is TGCGCCAGCAGCTTGGTGCCGGGACCGGGAGACGAGCAGTACTTC.